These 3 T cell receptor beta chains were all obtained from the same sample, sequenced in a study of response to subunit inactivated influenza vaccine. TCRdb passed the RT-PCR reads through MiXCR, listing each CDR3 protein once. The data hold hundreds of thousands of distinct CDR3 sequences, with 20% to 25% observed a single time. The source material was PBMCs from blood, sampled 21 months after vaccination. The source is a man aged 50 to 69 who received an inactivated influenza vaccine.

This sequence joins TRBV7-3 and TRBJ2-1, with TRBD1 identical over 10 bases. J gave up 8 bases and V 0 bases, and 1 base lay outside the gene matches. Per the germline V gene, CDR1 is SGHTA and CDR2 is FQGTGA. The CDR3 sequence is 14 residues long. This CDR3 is CASSLTGTGDEQFF. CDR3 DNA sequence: TGTGCCAGCAGCTTAACCGGGACAGGGGATGAGCAGTTCTTC.

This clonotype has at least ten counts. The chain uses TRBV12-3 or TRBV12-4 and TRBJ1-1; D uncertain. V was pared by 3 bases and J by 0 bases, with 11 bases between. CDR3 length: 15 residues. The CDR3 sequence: CASSLDGMLNTEAFF. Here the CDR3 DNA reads TGTGCCAGCAGTTTGGACGGTATGTTGAACACTGAAGCTTTCTTT.

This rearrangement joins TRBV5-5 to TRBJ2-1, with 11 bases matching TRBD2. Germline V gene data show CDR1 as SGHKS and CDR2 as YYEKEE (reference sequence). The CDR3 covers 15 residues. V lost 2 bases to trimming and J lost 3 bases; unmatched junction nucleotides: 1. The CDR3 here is CASSFGTSGYNEQFF. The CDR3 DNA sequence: TGTGCCAGCAGCTTCGGGACTAGCGGCTACAATGAGCAGTTCTTC. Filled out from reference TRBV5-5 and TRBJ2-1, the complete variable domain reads DAGVTQSPTHLIKTRGQQVTLRCSPISGHKSVSWYQQVLGQGPQFIFQYYEKEERGRGNFPDRFSARQFPNYSSELNVNALLLGDSALYLCASSFGTSGYNEQFFGPGTRLTVL.